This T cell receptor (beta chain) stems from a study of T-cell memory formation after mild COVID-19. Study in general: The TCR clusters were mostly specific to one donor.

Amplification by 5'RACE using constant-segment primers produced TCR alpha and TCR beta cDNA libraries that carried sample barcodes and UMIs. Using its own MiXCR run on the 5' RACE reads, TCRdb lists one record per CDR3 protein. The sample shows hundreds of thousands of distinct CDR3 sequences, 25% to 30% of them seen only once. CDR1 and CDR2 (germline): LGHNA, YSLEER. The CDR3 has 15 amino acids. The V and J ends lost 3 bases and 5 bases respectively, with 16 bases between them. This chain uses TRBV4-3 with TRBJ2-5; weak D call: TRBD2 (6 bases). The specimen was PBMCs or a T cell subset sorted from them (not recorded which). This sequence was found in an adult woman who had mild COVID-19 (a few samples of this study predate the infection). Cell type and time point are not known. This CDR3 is CASSQDYGGYETQYF. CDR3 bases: TGCGCCAGCAGCCAGGACTATGGAGGGTACGAGACCCAGTACTTC.